This T cell receptor (beta chain) was identified during a study of blood T cell repertoires in COVID-19. Membership in each cohort depended on participant-reported clinical history. Source study methods: Amplification from reference gene primers served as the basis for estimated nucleated cell counts. Libraries were prepared by immunoSEQ multiplex PCR; TCRdb keeps only in-frame clonotypes and omits some of them. V and J calls and clone size follow that table, whereas D and trimming were derived from the DNA. Of around 290,000 clones in the sample, approximately 86% were seen once. Per the germline V gene, CDR1 is SEHNR and CDR2 is FQNEAQ (reference sequence). Trimming left V 11 bases short and J 5 bases short, with 6 bases between. This CDR3 has 10 amino acids.

This clonotype originated in a woman between 18 and 29 years old who had recovered from COVID-19. Sequenced material: PBMCs or T cells enriched from blood (not recorded which). The genes are TRBV7-9 and TRBJ2-2; no reliable D call. The CDR3 region has the DNA TGTGCCTTTTCGACCGGGGAGCTGTTTTTT. This gives the protein CAFSTGELFF.